A selection of T cell receptor beta chains follows, all from one sample in a study of shared clonotypes between healthy human individuals. Profiling relied on immunoSEQ multiplex PCR, and the TCRdb table lists in-frame clones only, not all of them. The sample consists of roughly 1,100,000 clones, approximately 76% of them appearing once. Sequencing was done on a sample of memory CD4+ T cells sorted from blood. Receptor source: a man aged 18 to 30 in good health. The CDR3 runs from the conserved cysteine through the conserved F or W. The D gene is left open where the match is weak. Size is stated for part of the rows, as once, few or many counts, or as a class when the clone is expanded.

DNA | CDR3 | D | J | size | V
TGTGCCAGCAGCTTTACACAGGCCATGAACACTGAAGCTTTCTTT | CASSFTQAMNTEAFF | . | TRBJ1-1 | . | TRBV7-9
TGTGCCAGCACCAGGTACTCTGGGGCCAACGTCCTGACTTTC | CASTRYSGANVLTF | . | TRBJ2-6 | . | TRBV5-4
TGTGCCAGCAGCAAAGTCCCGCCTCGCCTAGGGCCGCGGTGCACAGATACGCAGTATTTT | CASSKVPPRLGPRCTDTQYF | . | TRBJ2-3 | . | TRBV21-1
TGTGCCAGCAGCGCCGACCTAGCGGGAGGGCTCAATGAGCAGTTCTTC | CASSADLAGGLNEQFF | TRBD2 | TRBJ2-1 | . | TRBV9
TGTGCCACCGGACAGGGAATAGAGCAGTACTTC | CATGQGIEQYF | TRBD1 | TRBJ2-7 | . | TRBV10-3
TGTGCCGTCGGTGGAGGGAATCAGCCCCAGCATTTT | CAVGGGNQPQHF | . | TRBJ1-5 | . | TRBV10-3
TGTGCCAGCAGCTTGGGCAGGGCGAACTACGAGCAGTACTTC | CASSLGRANYEQYF | . | TRBJ2-7 | few | TRBV7-2
TGTGCCAGCAGTTCCCCCGGGAGTACTAACTATGGCTACACCTTC | CASSSPGSTNYGYTF | . | TRBJ1-2 | . | TRBV28
TGTGCCAGCAGCCCCGGTGTGGGCCACACAGATACGCAGTATTTT | CASSPGVGHTDTQYF | . | TRBJ2-3 | . | TRBV6-6
TGCGCCAGCAGCTTGACGGGGATCACTGAAGCTTTCTTT | CASSLTGITEAFF | . | TRBJ1-1 | . | TRBV5-1
TGTCCCTCTAGGCGAAACGTCCTGACTTTC | CPSRRNVLTF | . | TRBJ2-6 | . | TRBV12-5
TGCGCCAGCAGCTTTCAGGTGGCCCTACGAAACTACAATGAGCAGTTCTTC | CASSFQVALRNYNEQFF | . | TRBJ2-1 | . | TRBV5-1
TGTGCCAGCAGCAGGACAGGGGTAGAGACCCAGTACTTC | CASSRTGVETQYF | TRBD1 | TRBJ2-5 | . | TRBV5-5
TGCGCCAGCAGTGAGTCTGGGTCCTACGAGCAGTACTTC | CASSESGSYEQYF | . | TRBJ2-7 | few | TRBV10-1
TGTGCCAGCCGACAGGGGCGGAACACTGAAGCTTTCTTT | CASRQGRNTEAFF | TRBD1 | TRBJ1-1 | . | TRBV6-5
TGTGCCAGTAGTATAGCTCGCAGGGGTGCTTTCTTT | CASSIARRGAFF | . | TRBJ1-1 | . | TRBV19
TGTGCCAGCAGTGGAGGAGGCAGTCCAACTAATGAAAAACTGTTTTTT | CASSGGGSPTNEKLFF | . | TRBJ1-4 | . | TRBV2
TGCGCCAGCAGCTTGGCAGGGGGCGGCAGTCAGCCCCAGCATTTT | CASSLAGGGSQPQHF | TRBD1 | TRBJ1-5 | few | TRBV5-1
TGTGCCAGCTCACCATTTAGGGGCGAGGAAGCTTTCTTT | CASSPFRGEEAFF | . | TRBJ1-1 | . | TRBV18
TGTGCCAGCTCACCTCCAGGGGATAGCAATCAGCCCCAGCATTTT | CASSPPGDSNQPQHF | . | TRBJ1-5 | . | TRBV18
TGTGCCAGCACCGTGGCGCGGGCGGACACTGAAGCTTTCTTT | CASTVARADTEAFF | . | TRBJ1-1 | . | TRBV28
TGTGCCAGCAGCCAGGGAGCGGGGTTGGCAGATACGCAGTATTTT | CASSQGAGLADTQYF | TRBD2 | TRBJ2-3 | . | TRBV7-3
TGTGCCAGCAGTTTCACTGGGACTAGTTGGACCGGGGAGCTGTTTTTT | CASSFTGTSWTGELFF | TRBD2 | TRBJ2-2 | few | TRBV7-6
TGTGCCAGCACCTCGGGGGTCAGCGGTAATCAGCCCCAGCATTTT | CASTSGVSGNQPQHF | . | TRBJ1-5 | . | TRBV6-1
TGTGCCAGCGGTAAGGCATACAATGAGCAGTTCTTC | CASGKAYNEQFF | . | TRBJ2-1 | few | TRBV6-1
TGTGCCAGCTCACGAGGGCAGGAAGGCTACGAGCAGTACTTC | CASSRGQEGYEQYF | . | TRBJ2-7 | . | TRBV18
TGCAGCGTTGAAGACCCCCAAAGGGCGACCCAGTACTTC | CSVEDPQRATQYF | . | TRBJ2-5 | once | TRBV29-1
TGCAGCGTTGACGACGCTTTCTTT | CSVDDAFF | . | TRBJ1-1 | many | TRBV29-1
TGTGCCACCAGCAGAGATCTGGGGGGGTCGTACCAAGAGACCCAGTACTTC | CATSRDLGGSYQETQYF | TRBD2 | TRBJ2-5 | . | TRBV15
TGTGCCAGCAGTGAACTGGAGGTCCAAGAGACCCAGTACTTC | CASSELEVQETQYF | . | TRBJ2-5 | . | TRBV2
TGTGCCAGCAGCTTAGCGACAGGGGGGTACGAGCAGTACTTC | CASSLATGGYEQYF | TRBD1 | TRBJ2-7 | . | TRBV11-2
TGCGCCAGCAGCTTGGCTAGCGGGAGGGTCGGTGAGCAGTTCTTC | CASSLASGRVGEQFF | TRBD2 | TRBJ2-1 | few | TRBV5-1
TGTGCCAGCGGCCCACAACTAGCGGGGGCTCCCTACGAGCAGTACTTC | CASGPQLAGAPYEQYF | TRBD2 | TRBJ2-7 | . | TRBV9
TGTGCCAGCTCGCCGGGGATTAGTACCTACGAGCAGTACTTC | CASSPGISTYEQYF | . | TRBJ2-7 | . | TRBV18
TGTGCCAGCAGGGGGACAGGGGGCCGGGGGCCCCAGCATTTT | CASRGTGGRGPQHF | TRBD1 | TRBJ1-5 | once | TRBV6-5
TGTGCCAGCACTCGACTAGCGGCAAACAATGAGCAGTTCTTC | CASTRLAANNEQFF | TRBD2 | TRBJ2-1 | many | TRBV5-4
TGTGCCAGCAGTTTATGGGGGGATGCGGTCGGGGCCCAGCATTTT | CASSLWGDAVGAQHF | . | TRBJ1-5 | . | TRBV27
TGTGCCAGCAGCCAAGTTGGGGGAACCTACGAGCAGTACTTC | CASSQVGGTYEQYF | . | TRBJ2-7 | few | TRBV21-1
TGTGCCAGCAGGCTCGCGATGTCAGTTAGGGTTTCCTACGAGCAGTACTTC | CASRLAMSVRVSYEQYF | . | TRBJ2-7 | . | TRBV6-4
TGTGCCAGCAGTGAAGCGGGAGATCGCTACGAGCAGTACTTC | CASSEAGDRYEQYF | TRBD2 | TRBJ2-7 | few | TRBV25-1
TGTGCCAGCAGCTTAGGGGTGGACACCGGGGAGCTGTTTTTT | CASSLGVDTGELFF | . | TRBJ2-2 | . | TRBV11-2
TGTGCCAGCAGTCGACAGGGGGAAACGAACACTGAAGCTTTCTTT | CASSRQGETNTEAFF | TRBD1 | TRBJ1-1 | . | TRBV28
TGTGCCAGTAGGCTAGCTGGACTAGCGGGGAGAAACACCGGGGAGCTGTTTTTT | CASRLAGLAGRNTGELFF | TRBD2 | TRBJ2-2 | . | TRBV19
TGTGCCAGCAGTCGCGGTAAGAACACTGAAGCTTTCTTT | CASSRGKNTEAFF | . | TRBJ1-1 | . | TRBV6-5
TGTGCTAGTGGTTTGGCCCAGACTAGCGGGGTAGCAGATACGCAGTATTTT | CASGLAQTSGVADTQYF | TRBD2 | TRBJ2-3 | . | TRBV12-5
TGTGCCAGCAGTGAACAGGGGGACCCACTTAACTATGGCTACACCTTC | CASSEQGDPLNYGYTF | TRBD1 | TRBJ1-2 | . | TRBV6-1
TGTGCCAGCAGGGTGGACAGGGGGAACCAGCCCCAGCATTTT | CASRVDRGNQPQHF | TRBD1 | TRBJ1-5 | few | TRBV5-5
TGTGCCAGCAGCTTCGAGGGGGGTATGCGACGCGAGCAGTACTTC | CASSFEGGMRREQYF | . | TRBJ2-7 | . | TRBV7-2
TGTGCCAGCTCAGAGACGCGGGGAGATACGCAGTATTTT | CASSETRGDTQYF | . | TRBJ2-3 | few | TRBV19
TGCGCCAGCAGTCCGTCTAGCGGGAGAGGAACAGATACGCAGTATTTT | CASSPSSGRGTDTQYF | TRBD2 | TRBJ2-3 | . | TRBV10-1
TGTGCCAGCAGCCCGGACACCGCAGATACGCAGTATTTT | CASSPDTADTQYF | . | TRBJ2-3 | . | TRBV5-4
TGTGCCAGCTCATTGGACTCTGGAAACACCATATATTTT | CASSLDSGNTIYF | . | TRBJ1-3 | . | TRBV18
TGTGCCAGCAGTAGAGGGGGAGGGGGAGGAGAGACCCAGTACTTC | CASSRGGGGGETQYF | . | TRBJ2-5 | . | TRBV6-6
TGCGCCAGCAGCTTGAAACAGGGGGTACAGACCCAGTACTTC | CASSLKQGVQTQYF | TRBD1 | TRBJ2-5 | . | TRBV5-1
TGTGCCTGGAGCGCCAGGGACCGCTTTAATGGCTACACCTTC | CAWSARDRFNGYTF | . | TRBJ1-2 | . | TRBV30